The rows below give T cell receptor beta chains drawn from one sample of a study of cytomegalovirus exposure and HLA in healthy donors. Produced via immunoSEQ multiplex PCR; TCRdb's table is partial and in-frame only. The sample yields 70,000 to 80,000 clones, around 80% seen once. Material for sequencing was PBMCs. These receptors were taken from a man aged 18 to 29 in good health and CMV-seronegative. CDR3s include the opening cysteine and the closing phenylalanine or tryptophan. Each record gives: V gene, clone size, J gene, D gene, CDR3 DNA, CDR3 protein. The D gene is left open where the match is weak. Clone size is given for some rows only: seen once, a few or many times, or a class if the clone is expanded.

TRBV27	few	TRBJ1-4	TRBD1	TGTGCCAGCGCAACGCAGGGGGCCGATGAAAAACTGTTTTTT	CASATQGADEKLFF
TRBV28	-	TRBJ1-5	-	TGTGCCAGCAGCGCAAACATCGGGTCGGGGGGCAATCAGCCCCAGCATTTT	CASSANIGSGGNQPQHF
TRBV6-5	-	TRBJ2-5	-	TGTGCCAGCAGTCCTCCCGAGGAAGAGACCCAGTACTTC	CASSPPEEETQYF
TRBV7-9	-	TRBJ2-1	TRBD2	TGTGCCAGCAGCTTACTCGCGGGGGTTTCCTACAATGAGCAGTTCTTC	CASSLLAGVSYNEQFF
TRBV5-1	-	TRBJ2-1	TRBD2	TGCGCCAGCAGCTTACCGGGACTAGCAAGCTCCTACAATGAGCAGTTCTTC	CASSLPGLASSYNEQFF
TRBV9	few	TRBJ2-6	-	TGTGCCAGCAGCCTCGTAGCAGGGGTCGGGGCCAACGTCCTGACTTTC	CASSLVAGVGANVLTF
TRBV4-1	-	TRBJ2-1	TRBD2	TGCGCCAGCAGCCCCGGGACTAGCATGGGCAATGAGCAGTTCTTC	CASSPGTSMGNEQFF
TRBV11-2	-	TRBJ1-1	-	TGTGCCAGCAGCTCAACAGGGTCAGCACAGGCTGAAGCTTTCTTT	CASSSTGSAQAEAFF
TRBV6-5	-	TRBJ1-2	-	TGTGCCAGCAGTCCCCAGGGCTATGGCTACACCTTC	CASSPQGYGYTF
TRBV4-3	-	TRBJ2-7	-	TGCGCCAGCAGCCAAGACTCCTCTGCGGCCTACGAGCAGTACTTC	CASSQDSSAAYEQYF
TRBV15	-	TRBJ2-1	-	TGTGCCACCAGCAGAACGGCGGATTCCTACAATGAGCAGTTCTTC	CATSRTADSYNEQFF
TRBV7-2	-	TRBJ1-1	TRBD1	TGTGCCAGCAGCTTATGGTCAGGGGGAGGAAGCGGCACTGAAGCTTTCTTT	CASSLWSGGGSGTEAFF
TRBV30	-	TRBJ1-5	-	TGTGCCTGGAGTGTGAGTAGCAACAATCAGCCCCAGCATTTT	CAWSVSSNNQPQHF
TRBV6-5	-	TRBJ2-7	-	TGTGCCAGCAGTTACTCGAGGAACGAGCAGTACTTC	CASSYSRNEQYF
TRBV7-2	few	TRBJ2-1	-	TGTGCCAGCAGCTTAGATCGGGGTGGCTACAATGAGCAGTTCTTC	CASSLDRGGYNEQFF
TRBV28	few	TRBJ2-7	TRBD2	TGTGCCAGCAGGTCGGGGGGACTAGACTACTCCTACGAGCAGTACTTC	CASRSGGLDYSYEQYF
TRBV2	-	TRBJ1-2	TRBD1	TGTGCCAGCCGAGACCAGGGGGAATGGTATGGCTACACCTTC	CASRDQGEWYGYTF
TRBV7-6	-	TRBJ2-1	TRBD1	TGTGCCAGCAGCCCACCCTGGACAGGGGGCAATGAGCAGTTCTTC	CASSPPWTGGNEQFF
TRBV18	-	TRBJ1-5	-	TGTGCCAGCTCACGTTACGGGTATAGCAATCAGCCCCAGCATTTT	CASSRYGYSNQPQHF
TRBV9	few	TRBJ2-7	-	TGTGCCAGCAGCGTAGGTGACAGTTTAAACGAGCAGTACTTC	CASSVGDSLNEQYF
TRBV5-1	-	TRBJ2-7	TRBD1	TGCGCCAGCAGCTACGATCCCGGGACAGCCTACGAGCAGTACTTC	CASSYDPGTAYEQYF
TRBV28	-	TRBJ2-2	TRBD1	TGTGCCAGCCGGACAGGGGCAAACACCGGGGAGCTGTTTTTT	CASRTGANTGELFF
TRBV6-6	-	TRBJ2-5	-	TGTGCCAGCAGTTATTTCCCAGGGCGCGAAGAGACCCAGTACTTC	CASSYFPGREETQYF
TRBV7-2	few	TRBJ1-5	TRBD1	TGTGCCAGCAGCCCAGACAGGGATCAGCCCCAGCATTTT	CASSPDRDQPQHF
TRBV5-1	-	TRBJ2-2	TRBD1	TGCGCCAGCAGCTTGGGGACAGGGGTAAACACCGGGGAGCTGTTTTTT	CASSLGTGVNTGELFF
TRBV6-1	-	TRBJ2-7	-	TGTGCCAGCAGTCCGGTGTTTCCGGGTTCCTACGAGCAGTACTTC	CASSPVFPGSYEQYF
TRBV7-2	-	TRBJ1-4	TRBD1	TGTGCCAGCAGCTTAGCGGGGACAGCAAACGAAAAACTGTTTTTT	CASSLAGTANEKLFF
TRBV4-1	-	TRBJ2-3	-	TGCGCCAGCAGCCAAGTTCGTATTGCAGATACGCAGTATTTT	CASSQVRIADTQYF
TRBV5-1	few	TRBJ2-3	-	TGCGCCAGCAGCTTGGCAGCGAACACAGATACGCAGTATTTT	CASSLAANTDTQYF
TRBV6-4	-	TRBJ1-1	TRBD1	TGTGCCAGCAGTGACTCACCGTTCGGACAGGCGAACACTGAAGCTTTCTTT	CASSDSPFGQANTEAFF
TRBV28	-	TRBJ1-5	-	TGTGCCAGCAGACCTCTGGGGCCGCTTAGCAATCAGCCCCAGCATTTT	CASRPLGPLSNQPQHF
TRBV7-2	-	TRBJ1-1	-	TGTGCCAGCAGCTTAGTCTTGGTCCCACAGGGAAACACTGAAGCTTTCTTT	CASSLVLVPQGNTEAFF
TRBV21-1	-	TRBJ1-4	-	TGTGCCAGCAGCCGGAACCTGGAGGGACCGGTAAATGAAAAACTGTTTTTT	CASSRNLEGPVNEKLFF
TRBV7-3	-	TRBJ2-7	TRBD1	TGTGCCAGCAGCCCCCGCTCAGGGGGCAGGTGGGAGCAGTACTTC	CASSPRSGGRWEQYF
TRBV7-3	-	TRBJ1-3	-	TGTGCCAGCAGCCCCATAAAACAGGACCGCCAACACTCTGGAAACACCATATATTTT	CASSPIKQDRQHSGNTIYF
TRBV7-2	-	TRBJ1-1	-	TGTGCCAGCAGCTCCACCAGGGGTTTAGCTGAAGCTTTCTTT	CASSSTRGLAEAFF
TRBV2	-	TRBJ2-2	TRBD2	TGTGCCAGCAGTTGGACTAGCGGGGGTGACACCGGGGAGCTGTTTTTT	CASSWTSGGDTGELFF
TRBV5-5	-	TRBJ1-2	TRBD1	TGTGCCAGCAGCCCCGGACAGGGAGTTGGCTACACCTTC	CASSPGQGVGYTF
TRBV5-4	once	TRBJ2-1	TRBD2	TGTGCCAGCAGCGGCCGGACTAGCGGGGGGGGTAATGAGCAGTTCTTC	CASSGRTSGGGNEQFF
TRBV7-9	-	TRBJ2-7	TRBD1	TGTGCCAGCAGCTTACTGACCGGCCAGGGGGCGTACGAGCAGTACTTC	CASSLLTGQGAYEQYF
TRBV5-6	-	TRBJ1-5	TRBD1	TGTGCCAGCAGCAGACAGGGGGGATCGAGCAATCAGCCCCAGCATTTT	CASSRQGGSSNQPQHF
TRBV7-2	once	TRBJ2-7	TRBD2	TGTGCCAGCAGCTCGAGACTAGCGGGCGAGCAGTACTTC	CASSSRLAGEQYF
TRBV28	-	TRBJ2-7	-	TGTGCCAGCAGTCCCAGGACTCCGTACGTGCAGTACTTC	CASSPRTPYVQYF
TRBV5-4	few	TRBJ2-7	-	TGTGCCAGCAGCTCCCAGGGGGGAGGCTACGAGCAGTACTTC	CASSSQGGGYEQYF
TRBV7-2	once	TRBJ2-7	-	TGTGCCAGCAGCTTAGTCATTTACGAGCAGTACTTC	CASSLVIYEQYF
TRBV7-9	few	TRBJ2-5	TRBD2	TGTGCCAGCAGCTTAGTAGTAGCGGGGCAAGAGACCCAGTACTTC	CASSLVVAGQETQYF
TRBV29-1	-	TRBJ2-3	TRBD2	TGCAGCGTTGACCGCGGGAGGGTTACAGATACGCAGTATTTT	CSVDRGRVTDTQYF
TRBV19	once	TRBJ1-1	-	TGTGCCAGTAGTATCAGGCGGAACACTGAAGCTTTCTTT	CASSIRRNTEAFF
TRBV5-1	-	TRBJ2-1	TRBD1	TGCGCCAGCAGCAGGGACAGTAGCTCCTACAATGAGCAGTTCTTC	CASSRDSSSYNEQFF
TRBV14	-	TRBJ2-7	-	TGTGCCAGCAGCCAAGATTTCATTGGCAGTGCAAACTCCTACGAGCAGTACTTC	CASSQDFIGSANSYEQYF
TRBV5-1	-	TRBJ1-6	-	TGCGCCAGCAGCTTGGGCGTCCGGTCACCCCTCCACTTT	CASSLGVRSPLHF
TRBV19	-	TRBJ2-6	TRBD2	TGTGCCAGTAGTATAAGAGCGGGGGGGGGATCTGGGGCCAACGTCCTGACTTTC	CASSIRAGGGSGANVLTF
TRBV19	few	TRBJ1-1	TRBD1	TGTGCCAGTAGTACCGACAGGGAATACATCGAGAACACTGAAGCTTTCTTT	CASSTDREYIENTEAFF
TRBV27	once	TRBJ2-7	TRBD2	TGTGCCAGCAGTTTGGATACTAGCGGGAGCTCCTACGAGCAGTACTTC	CASSLDTSGSSYEQYF
TRBV4-2	once	TRBJ1-2	TRBD1	TGTGCCAGCAGCCAAGTCTTAGGGGGACAGGGCATTGACTATGGCTACACCTTC	CASSQVLGGQGIDYGYTF
TRBV19	-	TRBJ1-5	-	TGTGCCAGTAGTGCACCAGGGGATCGTCAGCCCCAGCATTTT	CASSAPGDRQPQHF
TRBV5-6	once	TRBJ2-3	-	TGTGCCAGCAGCTTGGTGAGTGTAGATACGCAGTATTTT	CASSLVSVDTQYF
TRBV6-4	-	TRBJ2-7	-	TGTGCCAGCAGTGACTCGAGGACAGACTGCTACGAGCAGTACTTC	CASSDSRTDCYEQYF
TRBV10-1	once	TRBJ2-2	-	TGCGCCAGCAGTGAGAAGCCGAACACCGGGGAGCTGTTTTTT	CASSEKPNTGELFF